Listed below are T cell receptor beta chains from one sample, sequenced in a study of T-cell reconstitution after alpha-beta-depleted transplantation in children. TCRdb independently ran MiXCR on the PCR reads; one entry per CDR3 protein. This table has approximately 270,000 distinct CDR3 sequences, over 8% appearing once. The sequencing here drew on PBMCs from the stem cell graft donor, taken from the stem cell graft. Source of these receptors: a human donor who donated a stem cell graft to a child with SCID. Both conserved end residues are part of each CDR3. Fields, in order: J gene, clone size, D gene, V gene, CDR3 DNA, CDR3 protein. A D gene is named only where the DNA matches it firmly. Expanded clones get a size class; other rows say once, few or many, or leave the size out.

>TRBJ2-1|NA|TRBD2|TRBV12-3/TRBV12-4
TGTGCCAGCAGTTTAACGGCGGGGGGCCTAAATGAGCAGTTCTTC
CASSLTAGGLNEQFF
>TRBJ2-2|NA|NA|TRBV10-3
TGTGCCATCCCCCTCGCAGGGTACACCGGGGAGCTGTTTTTT
CAIPLAGYTGELFF
>TRBJ2-1|NA|TRBD2|TRBV5-1
TGCGCCAGCAGCTTAGCGGGGGAATGGGATGAGCAGTTCTTC
CASSLAGEWDEQFF
>TRBJ2-7|many|TRBD1|TRBV5-1
TGCGCCAGCAGCTTGGGTACAGGGGTCTACGAGCAGTACTTC
CASSLGTGVYEQYF
>TRBJ1-2|NA|TRBD1|TRBV3-1
TGTGCCAGCAGCCAAGATCCGACAGGGGTATATGGCTACACCTTC
CASSQDPTGVYGYTF
>TRBJ2-3|few|TRBD2|TRBV19
TGTGCCAGTAGTTCCCAAGCGGGGGCCCGCACAGATACGCAGTATTTT
CASSSQAGARTDTQYF
>TRBJ2-1|NA|NA|TRBV5-5
TGTGCCAGCAGCCCGGGGGGCAACTTCTACAATGAGCGGTTCTTC
CASSPGGNFYNERFF
>TRBJ2-6|NA|NA|TRBV7-3
TGTGCCAGCAGCTTACAGGGGACTGGGGCCAACGTCCTGACTTTC
CASSLQGTGANVLTF
>TRBJ1-5|NA|TRBD1|TRBV6-5
TGTGCCAGCAGTTACCCCGGGACAGATTTGGGTCAGCCCCAGCATTTT
CASSYPGTDLGQPQHF
>TRBJ1-2|many|NA|TRBV20-1
TGCAGTGCTAGAGATATGTCGGAGGGCTATGGCTACACCTTC
CSARDMSEGYGYTF
>TRBJ2-7|few|NA|TRBV29-1
TGCAGCGTTGAGTCGACAGCGGCCGGGGACTACGAGCAGTACTTC
CSVESTAAGDYEQYF
>TRBJ2-1|NA|TRBD2|TRBV5-1
TGCGCCAGCAGCTTGGTCGCTAGCGGGGACTACAATGAGCAGTTCTTC
CASSLVASGDYNEQFF
>TRBJ2-1|many|TRBD1|TRBV25-1
TGTGCCAGCAGTGCCGAGACAGGGGTTTACAATGAGCAGTTCTTC
CASSAETGVYNEQFF
>TRBJ1-2|NA|NA|TRBV7-2
TGTGCCAGCAGCACCACCATGACAAGAAGTGGCTACACCTTC
CASSTTMTRSGYTF
>TRBJ2-2|NA|TRBD1|TRBV2
TGTGCCAGCAGCACCTTACAGGGGGCCGGGGAGCTGTTTTTT
CASSTLQGAGELFF
>TRBJ1-4|NA|TRBD1|TRBV20-1
TGCAGTGCTGTTAGGGACAGGGCCAGCACTAATGAAAAACTGTTTTTT
CSAVRDRASTNEKLFF
>TRBJ2-2|NA|TRBD1|TRBV11-1
TGTGACAGCAGCCGGGACAGGGCCGGGGAGCTGTTTTTT
CDSSRDRAGELFF
>TRBJ2-7|NA|TRBD1|TRBV20-1
TGCAGTGCCACCGGGACAGGGGTATACGAGCAGTACTTC
CSATGTGVYEQYF